The source of this T cell receptor beta chain is a study of blood T cell repertoires in COVID-19. On the study more broadly: Whether acute or convalescent, the COVID-19 samples came from the United States, Italy and Spain. From T cells, B-cell-depleted T cells, or PBMCs came the material, which was cDNA or gDNA.

The data were produced by immunoSEQ multiplex PCR, yet TCRdb's version contains in-frame clones alone and is incomplete. The table records hundreds of thousands of clones, roughly 90% of them present only once. Seattle's enrolled individuals joined amid active infection and were then monitored longitudinally. Trimming left V 4 bases short and J 3 bases short, with 19 bases between. The length of the CDR3 is 16 residues. CDR1 and CDR2 (germline): LGHDT, YNNKEL (reference sequence). The TCR comes from a woman aged 25 to 39 with COVID-19, enrolled during active disease. This chain connects TRBV3-1 (or the pseudogene TRBV3-2) to TRBJ2-7, with D possibly matching TRBD1 (6 bases). The sample consisted of peripheral blood. The CDR3 DNA reads TGTGCCAGCAGCCCAAATATGGACAGCCCTCTCTACGAGCAGTACTTC. This encodes CASSPNMDSPLYEQYF.